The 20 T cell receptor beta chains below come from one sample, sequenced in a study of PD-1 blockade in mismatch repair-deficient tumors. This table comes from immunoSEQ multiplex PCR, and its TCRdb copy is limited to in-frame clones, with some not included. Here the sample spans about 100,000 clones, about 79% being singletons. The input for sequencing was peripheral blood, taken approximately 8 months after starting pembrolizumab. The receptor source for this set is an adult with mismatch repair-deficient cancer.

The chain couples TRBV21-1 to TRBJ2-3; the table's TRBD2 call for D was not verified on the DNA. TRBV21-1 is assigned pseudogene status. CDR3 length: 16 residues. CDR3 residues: CASSKVVALSTDTQYF. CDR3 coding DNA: TGTGCCAGCAGCAAAGTTGTAGCCCTGAGCACAGATACGCAGTATTTT.

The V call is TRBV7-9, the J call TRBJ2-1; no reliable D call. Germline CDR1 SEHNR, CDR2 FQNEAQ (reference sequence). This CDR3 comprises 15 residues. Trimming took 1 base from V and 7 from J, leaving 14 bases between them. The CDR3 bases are TGTGCCAGCAGCTTAGTACAGAGCCTTCGGAATGAGCAGTTCTTC. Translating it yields CASSLVQSLRNEQFF.

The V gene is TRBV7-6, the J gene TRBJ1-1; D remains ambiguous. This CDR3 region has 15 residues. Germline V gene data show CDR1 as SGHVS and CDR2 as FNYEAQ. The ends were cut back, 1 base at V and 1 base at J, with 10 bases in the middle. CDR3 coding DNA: TGTGCCAGCAGCTTAGTCCCTGACGGGAACACTGAAGCTTTCTTT. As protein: CASSLVPDGNTEAFF. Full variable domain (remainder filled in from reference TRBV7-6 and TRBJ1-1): GAGVSQSPRYKVTKRGQDVALRCDPISGHVSLYWYRQALGQGPEFLTYFNYEAQQDKSGLPNDRFSAERPEGSISTLTIQRTEQRDSAMYRCASSLVPDGNTEAFFGQGTRLTVV.

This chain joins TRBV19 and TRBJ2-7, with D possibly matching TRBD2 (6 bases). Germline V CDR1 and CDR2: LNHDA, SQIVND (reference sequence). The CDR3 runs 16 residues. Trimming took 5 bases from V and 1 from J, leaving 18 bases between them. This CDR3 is CASSPRRELPSYEQYF. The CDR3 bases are TGTGCCAGTAGTCCAAGGAGGGAACTCCCTTCCTACGAGCAGTACTTC.

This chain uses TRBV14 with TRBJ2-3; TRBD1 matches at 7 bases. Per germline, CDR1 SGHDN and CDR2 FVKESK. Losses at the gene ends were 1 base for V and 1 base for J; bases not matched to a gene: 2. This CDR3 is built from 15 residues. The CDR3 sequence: CASSQGQGGTDTQYF. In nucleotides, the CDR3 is TGTGCCAGCAGCCAAGGACAGGGAGGCACAGATACGCAGTATTTT.

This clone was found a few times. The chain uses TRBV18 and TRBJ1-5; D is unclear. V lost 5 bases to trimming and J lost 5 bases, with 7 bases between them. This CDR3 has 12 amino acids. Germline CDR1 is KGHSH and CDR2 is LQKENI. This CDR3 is CASSSNDQPQHF. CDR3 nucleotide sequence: TGTGCCAGCTCATCAAACGATCAGCCCCAGCATTTT.

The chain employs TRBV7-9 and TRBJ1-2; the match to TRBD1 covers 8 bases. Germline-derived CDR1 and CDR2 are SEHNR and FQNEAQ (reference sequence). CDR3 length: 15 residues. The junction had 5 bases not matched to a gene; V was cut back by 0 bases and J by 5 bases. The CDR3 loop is CASSLAQGVNYGYTF. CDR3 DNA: TGTGCCAGCAGCTTAGCACAGGGGGTTAATTATGGCTACACCTTC.

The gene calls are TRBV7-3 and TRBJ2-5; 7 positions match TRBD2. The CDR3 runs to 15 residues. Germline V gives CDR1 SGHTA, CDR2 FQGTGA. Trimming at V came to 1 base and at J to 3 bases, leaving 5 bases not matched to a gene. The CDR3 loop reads CASSLMGGREETQYF. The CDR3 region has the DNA TGTGCCAGCAGCTTAATGGGTGGGAGGGAAGAGACCCAGTACTTC.

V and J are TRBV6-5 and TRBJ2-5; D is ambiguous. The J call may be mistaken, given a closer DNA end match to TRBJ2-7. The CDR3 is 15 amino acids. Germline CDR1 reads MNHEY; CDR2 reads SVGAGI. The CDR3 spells CASSPGEGSSYEQYF. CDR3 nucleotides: TGTGCCAGCAGCCCCGGTGAAGGCTCTTCCTACGAGCAGTACTTC.

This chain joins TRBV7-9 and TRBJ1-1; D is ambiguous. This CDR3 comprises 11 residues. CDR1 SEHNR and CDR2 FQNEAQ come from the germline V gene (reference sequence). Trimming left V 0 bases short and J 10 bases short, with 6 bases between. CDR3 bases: TGTGCCAGCAGCTTAGCCCTGACAGCTTTCTTT. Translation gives CASSLALTAFF.

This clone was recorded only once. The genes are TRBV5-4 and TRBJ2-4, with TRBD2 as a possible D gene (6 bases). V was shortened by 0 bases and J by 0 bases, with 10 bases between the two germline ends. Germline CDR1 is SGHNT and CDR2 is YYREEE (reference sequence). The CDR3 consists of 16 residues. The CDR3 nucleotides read TGTGCCAGCAGCTTGGGGGAGGCCCTAGCCAAAAACATTCAGTACTTC. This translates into CASSLGEALAKNIQYF.

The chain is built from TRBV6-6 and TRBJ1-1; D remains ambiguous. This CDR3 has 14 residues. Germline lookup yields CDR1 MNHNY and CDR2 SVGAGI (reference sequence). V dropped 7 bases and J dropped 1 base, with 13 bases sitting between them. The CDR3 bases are TGTGCCAGCACCCTACCGGCGGGGAACACTGAAGCTTTCTTT. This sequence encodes CASTLPAGNTEAFF.

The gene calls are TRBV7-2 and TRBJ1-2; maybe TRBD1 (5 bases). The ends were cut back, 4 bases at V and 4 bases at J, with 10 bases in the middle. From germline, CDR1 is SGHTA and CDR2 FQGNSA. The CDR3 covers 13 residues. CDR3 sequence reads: CASSSSGGYGYTF. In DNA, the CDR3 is TGTGCCAGCAGCTCTTCGGGGGGCTATGGCTACACCTTC.

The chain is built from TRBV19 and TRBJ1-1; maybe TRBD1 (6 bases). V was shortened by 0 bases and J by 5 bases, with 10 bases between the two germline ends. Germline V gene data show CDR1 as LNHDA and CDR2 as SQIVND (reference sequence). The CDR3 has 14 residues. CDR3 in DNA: TGTGCCAGTAGTATAGACAGGGGAAAAACTGAAGCTTTCTTT. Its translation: CASSIDRGKTEAFF.

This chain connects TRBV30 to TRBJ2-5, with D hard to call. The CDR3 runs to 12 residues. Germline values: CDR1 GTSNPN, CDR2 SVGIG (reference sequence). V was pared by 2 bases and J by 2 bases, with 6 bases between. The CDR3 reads CAWSRQQETQYF. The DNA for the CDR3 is TGTGCCTGGAGTCGGCAGCAAGAGACCCAGTACTTC.

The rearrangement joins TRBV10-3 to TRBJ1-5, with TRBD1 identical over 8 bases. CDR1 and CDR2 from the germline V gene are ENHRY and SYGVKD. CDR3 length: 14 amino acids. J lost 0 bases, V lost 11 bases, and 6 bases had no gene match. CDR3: CAAGQGGSNQPQHF. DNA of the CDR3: TGTGCCGCAGGACAGGGCGGTAGCAATCAGCCCCAGCATTTT.

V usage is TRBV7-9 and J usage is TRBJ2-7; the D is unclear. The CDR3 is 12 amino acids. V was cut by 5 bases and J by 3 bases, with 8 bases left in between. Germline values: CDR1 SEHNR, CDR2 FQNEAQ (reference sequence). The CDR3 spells CASSLSGYEQYF. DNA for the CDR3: TGTGCCAGCAGCCTCTCAGGCTACGAGCAGTACTTC. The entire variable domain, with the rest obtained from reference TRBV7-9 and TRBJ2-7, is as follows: DTGVSQNPRHKITKRGQNVTFRCDPISEHNRLYWYRQTLGQGPEFLTYFQNEAQLEKSRLLSDRFSAERPKGSFSTLEIQRTEQGDSAMYLCASSLSGYEQYFGPGTRLTVT.

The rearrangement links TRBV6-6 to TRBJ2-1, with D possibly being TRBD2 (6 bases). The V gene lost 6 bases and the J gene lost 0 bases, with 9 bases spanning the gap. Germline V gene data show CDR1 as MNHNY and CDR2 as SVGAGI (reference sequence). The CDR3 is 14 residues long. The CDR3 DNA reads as TGTGCCAGCAGCCCGGGACTCTCCTACAATGAGCAGTTCTTC. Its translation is CASSPGLSYNEQFF.

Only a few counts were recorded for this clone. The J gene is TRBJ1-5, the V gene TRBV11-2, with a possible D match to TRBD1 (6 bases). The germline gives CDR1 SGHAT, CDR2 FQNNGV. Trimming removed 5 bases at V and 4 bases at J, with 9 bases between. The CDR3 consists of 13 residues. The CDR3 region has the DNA TGTGCCAGCAGCCGCGACAGGAATCAGCCCCAGCATTTT. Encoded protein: CASSRDRNQPQHF.

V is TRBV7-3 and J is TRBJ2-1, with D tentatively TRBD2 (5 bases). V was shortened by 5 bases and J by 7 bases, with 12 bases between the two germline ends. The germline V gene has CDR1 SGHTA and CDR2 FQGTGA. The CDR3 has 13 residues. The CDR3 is CASSVGLGNEQFF. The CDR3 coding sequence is TGTGCCAGCAGCGTTGGACTGGGAAATGAGCAGTTCTTC.